This TCR beta chain derives from a study of cytomegalovirus exposure and HLA in healthy donors. Study-wide findings and caveats: Most TCRs appeared rarely, but some public TCRs recurred in many donors. In a later analysis, around 18,000 TCR beta sequences were associated with HLA alleles at 0.05 false discovery rate.

The study ran its PCR with 60 Vbeta and 13 Jbeta primers. The assay was immunoSEQ multiplex PCR, and TCRdb's table has in-frame clones only and misses some. The sample lists 95,000 to 150,000 clones, roughly three fifths occurring once. This CDR3 has 13 amino acids. The V gene's germline CDR1 is MNHEY and CDR2 SVGAGI. V was trimmed by 6 bases and J by 4 bases, leaving 12 bases between them. Notes on this clone: Its target is unknown.

The receptor's source is a woman in her thirties or forties in good health and CMV-seropositive. Input material: PBMCs. The rearrangement uses TRBV6-5 and TRBJ2-5; D perhaps matches TRBD2 (6 bases). In nucleotides, the CDR3 is TGTGCCAGCAGGGAAACTAGCCGAGAGACCCAGTACTTC. This encodes CASRETSRETQYF.